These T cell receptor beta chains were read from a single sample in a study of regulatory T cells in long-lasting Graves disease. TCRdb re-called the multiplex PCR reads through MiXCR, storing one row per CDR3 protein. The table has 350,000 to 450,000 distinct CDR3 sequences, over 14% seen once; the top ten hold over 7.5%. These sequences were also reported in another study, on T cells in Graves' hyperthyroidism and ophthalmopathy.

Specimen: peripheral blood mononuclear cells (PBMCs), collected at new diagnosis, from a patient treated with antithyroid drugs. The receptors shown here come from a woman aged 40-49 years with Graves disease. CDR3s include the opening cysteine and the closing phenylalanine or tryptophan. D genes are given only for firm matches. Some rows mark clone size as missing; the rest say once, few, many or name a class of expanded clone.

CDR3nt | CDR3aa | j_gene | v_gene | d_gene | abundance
TGTGCCAGCAGTTACGCTTCGGGGGGGGAGACTGAAGCTTTCTTT | CASSYASGGETEAFF | TRBJ1-1 | TRBV6-5 | NA | many
TGTGCCAGCAGCTTGTCCGTAAGCACAGATACGCAGTATTTT | CASSLSVSTDTQYF | TRBJ2-3 | TRBV28 | NA | many
TGCAGCGTTGAGCGGGACAGGGCTGAAGAGACCCAGTACTTC | CSVERDRAEETQYF | TRBJ2-5 | TRBV29-1 | TRBD1 | few
TGTGCCAGCAGTTTACACAGGCCGAACACTGAAGCTTTCTTT | CASSLHRPNTEAFF | TRBJ1-1 | TRBV12-3/TRBV12-4 | NA | many
TGTGCCAGCAGACCGGGATTCGGGTTAGCGGGCTCCTGCAATGAGCAGTTCTTC | CASRPGFGLAGSCNEQFF | TRBJ2-1 | TRBV25-1 | TRBD2 | NA
TGTGCCAGCAGCCTCGACAGGGACCCAGATACGCAGTATTTT | CASSLDRDPDTQYF | TRBJ2-3 | TRBV25-1 | TRBD1 | NA
TGCAGTGCGCGGGGCGGGGCTTACAATGAGCAGTTCTTC | CSARGGAYNEQFF | TRBJ2-1 | TRBV20-1 | NA | few
TGTGCCAGCAGCCACACGATTCGGGGCGCGAACACTGAAGCTTTCTTT | CASSHTIRGANTEAFF | TRBJ1-1 | TRBV11-2 | NA | many
TGTGCCGGCTCGAACGACAGGGGGCGAGTTGATGAGCAGTTCTTC | CAGSNDRGRVDEQFF | TRBJ2-1 | TRBV28 | TRBD1 | many
TGTGCCAGCAGTTTCCCCCCGACTAGCGGGGGGTTCGGGGAGCTGTTTTTT | CASSFPPTSGGFGELFF | TRBJ2-2 | TRBV28 | TRBD2 | many
TGTGCCAGTGTGGCAAGAGGGAGGGCCTACGAGCAGTACTTC | CASVARGRAYEQYF | TRBJ2-7 | TRBV28 | TRBD2 | few
TGTGCCACCAGTTACAGGTTTGAAGCTTTCTTT | CATSYRFEAFF | TRBJ1-1 | TRBV6-2/TRBV6-3 | NA | many
TGTGCCAGCAGTTTGGGGGGACAGGGGGCTGGAAACACCATATATTTT | CASSLGGQGAGNTIYF | TRBJ1-3 | TRBV28 | TRBD1 | many
TGTGCCAGCAATGGGGGTATGGACACCATGAACACTGAAGCTTTCTTT | CASNGGMDTMNTEAFF | TRBJ1-1 | TRBV11-3 | NA | once
TGTGCCAGCAGCACTAGCGGGAAAAGCCAAGGGACCCAGTACTTC | CASSTSGKSQGTQYF | TRBJ2-5 | TRBV11-2 | TRBD2 | NA
TGCGCCAGCAGCTTGGGGGCGACGGGTAGTGAAAAACTGTTTTTT | CASSLGATGSEKLFF | TRBJ1-4 | TRBV5-1 | NA | few
TGTGCCAGCATGGATCGGGACAGCTCCTACGAGCAGTACTTC | CASMDRDSSYEQYF | TRBJ2-7 | TRBV6-1 | TRBD1 | many
TGTGCCAGCAGTTTCCCTGGGAGCACAGATACGCAGTATTTT | CASSFPGSTDTQYF | TRBJ2-3 | TRBV28 | NA | many
TGTGCCAGCAGCCCGATTGAGGGAGCGGTAGCTTTCTTT | CASSPIEGAVAFF | TRBJ1-1 | TRBV27 | NA | NA